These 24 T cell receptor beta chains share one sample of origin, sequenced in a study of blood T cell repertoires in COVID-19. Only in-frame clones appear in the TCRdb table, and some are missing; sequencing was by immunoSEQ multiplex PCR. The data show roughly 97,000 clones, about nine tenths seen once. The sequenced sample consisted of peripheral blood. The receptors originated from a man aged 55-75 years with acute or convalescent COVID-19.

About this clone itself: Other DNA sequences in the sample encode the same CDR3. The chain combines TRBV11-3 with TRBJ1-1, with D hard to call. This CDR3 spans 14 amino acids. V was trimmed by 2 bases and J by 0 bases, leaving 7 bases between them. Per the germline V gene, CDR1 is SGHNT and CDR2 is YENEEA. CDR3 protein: CASSLTGVNTEAFF. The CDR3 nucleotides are TGTGCCAGCAGCTTAACCGGGGTGAACACTGAAGCTTTCTTT.

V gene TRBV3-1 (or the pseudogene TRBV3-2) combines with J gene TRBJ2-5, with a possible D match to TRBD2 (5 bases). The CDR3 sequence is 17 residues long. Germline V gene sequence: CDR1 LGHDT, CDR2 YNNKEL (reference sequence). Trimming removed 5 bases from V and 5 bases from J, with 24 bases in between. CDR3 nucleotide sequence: TGTGCCAGCAGCGGCTCCCGACGGCCAATCTCGGGGGAGACCCAGTACTTC. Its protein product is CASSGSRRPISGETQYF.

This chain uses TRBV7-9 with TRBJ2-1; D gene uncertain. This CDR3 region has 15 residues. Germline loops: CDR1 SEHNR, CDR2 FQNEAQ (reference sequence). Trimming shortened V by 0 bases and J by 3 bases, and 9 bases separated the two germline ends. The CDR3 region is CASSLAQAGYNEQFF. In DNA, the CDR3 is TGTGCCAGCAGCTTAGCTCAGGCCGGCTACAATGAGCAGTTCTTC.

In DNA form, the CDR3 reads TGTGCCAGCTCGGGACGGACAGTGGATGGCTACACCTTC. It is translated as CASSGRTVDGYTF. This chain uses TRBV18 with TRBJ1-2; D might be TRBD1 (6 bases). The germline V and J ends were trimmed by 6 bases and 6 bases, with 14 bases remaining between them. This CDR3 spans 13 amino acids. Germline assignment: CDR1 KGHSH and CDR2 LQKENI.

This CDR3 reads CASSLGDSLGYTF. CDR3 in DNA: TGTGCCAGCAGCTTAGGGGACAGTCTAGGCTACACCTTC. The chain carries TRBV7-2 and TRBJ1-2, with 7 positions matching TRBD1. Germline V gene data show CDR1 as SGHTA and CDR2 as FQGNSA. V lost 1 base and J lost 8; bases outside the gene matches: 4. The length of the CDR3 is 13 residues.

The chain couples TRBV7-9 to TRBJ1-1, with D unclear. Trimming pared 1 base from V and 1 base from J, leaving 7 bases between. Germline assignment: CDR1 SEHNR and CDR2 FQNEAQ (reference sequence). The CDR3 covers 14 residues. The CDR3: CASSLERGNTEAFF. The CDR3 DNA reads TGTGCCAGCAGCTTAGAGCGGGGGAACACTGAAGCTTTCTTT.

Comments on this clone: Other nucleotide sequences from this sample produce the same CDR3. CDR3 sequence reads: CASSLRGSNYGYTF. DNA for the CDR3: TGTGCCAGCAGTTTGCGGGGTTCTAACTATGGCTACACCTTC. The chain recombines TRBV27 with TRBJ1-2; D call uncertain. The ends were cut back, 3 bases at V and 0 bases at J, with 8 bases in the middle. The CDR3 sequence is 14 residues long. Germline V gene sequence: CDR1 MNHEY, CDR2 SMNVEV (reference sequence).

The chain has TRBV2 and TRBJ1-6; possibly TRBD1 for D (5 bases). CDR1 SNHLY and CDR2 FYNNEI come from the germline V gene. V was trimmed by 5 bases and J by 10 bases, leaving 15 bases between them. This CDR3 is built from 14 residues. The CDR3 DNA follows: TGTGCCAGCAGTAGTCAGGGTCCGGGCTCACCCCTCCACTTT. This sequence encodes CASSSQGPGSPLHF.

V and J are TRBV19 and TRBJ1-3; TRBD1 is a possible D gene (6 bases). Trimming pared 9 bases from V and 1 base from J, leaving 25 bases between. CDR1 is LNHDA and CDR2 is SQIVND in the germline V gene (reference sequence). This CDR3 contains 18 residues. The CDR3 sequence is CASSNQGGGIGSGNTIYF. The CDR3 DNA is TGTGCCAGCAGCAACCAGGGTGGGGGCATTGGGTCTGGAAACACCATATATTTT.

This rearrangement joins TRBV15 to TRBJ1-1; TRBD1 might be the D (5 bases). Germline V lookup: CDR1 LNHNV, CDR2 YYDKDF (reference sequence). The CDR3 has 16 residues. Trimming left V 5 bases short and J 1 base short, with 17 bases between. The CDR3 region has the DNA TGTGCCACCAGCCCCCGGGGGAGGGGCGCGAACACTGAAGCTTTCTTT. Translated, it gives CATSPRGRGANTEAFF.

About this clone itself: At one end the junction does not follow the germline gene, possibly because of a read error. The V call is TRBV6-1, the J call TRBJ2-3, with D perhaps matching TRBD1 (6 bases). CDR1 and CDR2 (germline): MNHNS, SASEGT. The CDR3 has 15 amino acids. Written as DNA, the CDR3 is TGTGCCAGCAGCGAAGGTGACAGGAACACAGATACGCAGTATTTT. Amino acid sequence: CASSEGDRNTDTQYF.

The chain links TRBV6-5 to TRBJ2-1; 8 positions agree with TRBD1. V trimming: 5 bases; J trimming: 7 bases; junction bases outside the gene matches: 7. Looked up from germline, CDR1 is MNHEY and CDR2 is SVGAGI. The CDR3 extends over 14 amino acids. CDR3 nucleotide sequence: TGTGCCAGCAGTCGAGGACAGGGATTAAATGAGCAGTTCTTC. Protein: CASSRGQGLNEQFF.

CDR3: CASSQEGGRTGDGPQHF. Written as DNA, the CDR3 is TGTGCCAGCAGCCAAGAGGGTGGGAGGACAGGGGATGGTCCCCAGCATTTT. The chain has TRBV4-2 and TRBJ1-5; 9 bases are shared with TRBD1. The germline V gene encodes CDR1 LGHNA and CDR2 YNFKEQ. The CDR3 contains 17 residues. Trimming at V came to 0 bases and at J to 10 bases, leaving 13 bases not matched to a gene.

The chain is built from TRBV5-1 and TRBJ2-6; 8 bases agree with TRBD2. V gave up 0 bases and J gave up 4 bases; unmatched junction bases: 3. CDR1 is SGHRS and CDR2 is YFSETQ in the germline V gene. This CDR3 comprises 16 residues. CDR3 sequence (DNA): TGCGCCAGCAGCTTGGCGGGGGGGGACGGGGCCAACGTCCTGACTTTC. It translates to CASSLAGGDGANVLTF.

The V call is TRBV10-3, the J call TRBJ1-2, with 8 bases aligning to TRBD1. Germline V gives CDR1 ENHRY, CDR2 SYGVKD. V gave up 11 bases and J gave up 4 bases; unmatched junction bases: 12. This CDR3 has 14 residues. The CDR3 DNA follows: TGTGCCGCATGGACAGGGATTCTCAGCTATGGCTACACCTTC. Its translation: CAAWTGILSYGYTF.

CDR3 coding DNA: TGTGCCAGCAGCTCCCGGAGGCTCCTAGGCAACTATGGCTACACCTTC. Translating it yields CASSSRRLLGNYGYTF. The chain carries TRBV11-2 and TRBJ1-2; D is uncertain. CDR3 length: 16 residues. The V gene lost 4 bases and the J gene lost 2 bases, with 17 bases spanning the gap. Germline CDR1 SGHAT, CDR2 FQNNGV.

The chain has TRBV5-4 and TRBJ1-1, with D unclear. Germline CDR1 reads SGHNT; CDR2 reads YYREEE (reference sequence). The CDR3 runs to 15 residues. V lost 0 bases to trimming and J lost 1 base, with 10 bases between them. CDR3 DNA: TGTGCCAGCAGCTTGGGCGGGCAGGAGAACACTGAAGCTTTCTTT. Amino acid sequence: CASSLGGQENTEAFF. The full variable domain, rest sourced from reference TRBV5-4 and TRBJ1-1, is ETGVTQSPTHLIKTRGQQVTLRCSSQSGHNTVSWYQQALGQGPQFIFQYYREEENGRGNFPPRFSGLQFPNYSSELNVNALELDDSALYLCASSLGGQENTEAFFGQGTRLTVV.

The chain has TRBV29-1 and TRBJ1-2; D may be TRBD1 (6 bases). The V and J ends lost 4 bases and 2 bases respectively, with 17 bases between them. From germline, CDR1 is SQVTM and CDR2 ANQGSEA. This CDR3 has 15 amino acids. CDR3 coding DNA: TGCAGCGTTGCACGTGCCGACAGGAGCAACTATGGCTACACCTTC. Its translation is CSVARADRSNYGYTF.

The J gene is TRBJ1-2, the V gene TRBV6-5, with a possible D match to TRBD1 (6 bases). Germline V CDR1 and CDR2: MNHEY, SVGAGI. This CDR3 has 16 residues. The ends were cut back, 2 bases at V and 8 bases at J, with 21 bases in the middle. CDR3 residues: CASSYGRGGHLSGYTF. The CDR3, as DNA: TGTGCCAGCAGTTACGGGAGGGGGGGGCACCTCAGCGGCTACACCTTC.

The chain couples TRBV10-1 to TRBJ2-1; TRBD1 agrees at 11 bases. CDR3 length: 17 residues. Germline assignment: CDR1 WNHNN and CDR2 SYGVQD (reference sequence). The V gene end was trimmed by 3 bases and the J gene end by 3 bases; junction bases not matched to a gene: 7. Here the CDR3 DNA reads TGCGCCAGCAGTGACCCACGGGGGACAGGGGGCTACAATGAGCAGTTCTTC. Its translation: CASSDPRGTGGYNEQFF.

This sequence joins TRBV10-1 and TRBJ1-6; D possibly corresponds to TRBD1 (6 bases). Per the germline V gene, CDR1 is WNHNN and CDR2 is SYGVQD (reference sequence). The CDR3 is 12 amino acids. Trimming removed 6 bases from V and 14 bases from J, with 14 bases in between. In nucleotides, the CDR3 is TGCGCCAGCAGAAGACAGGCCTCAGCCCTCCACTTT. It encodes CASRRQASALHF.

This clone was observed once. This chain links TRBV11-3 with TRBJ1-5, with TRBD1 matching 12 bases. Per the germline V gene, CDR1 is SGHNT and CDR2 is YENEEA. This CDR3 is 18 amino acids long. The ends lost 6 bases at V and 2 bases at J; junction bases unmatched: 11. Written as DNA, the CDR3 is TGTGCCAGCAGTCGTTCCGGGACAGGGGGCTATGGCAATCAGCCCCAGCATTTT. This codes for CASSRSGTGGYGNQPQHF.

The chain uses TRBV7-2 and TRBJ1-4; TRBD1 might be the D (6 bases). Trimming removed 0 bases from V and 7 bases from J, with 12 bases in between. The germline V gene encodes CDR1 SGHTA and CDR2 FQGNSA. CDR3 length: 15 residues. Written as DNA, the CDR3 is TGTGCCAGCAGCTTAGCGGGGGCAGGGTTTGAAAAACTGTTTTTT. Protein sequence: CASSLAGAGFEKLFF. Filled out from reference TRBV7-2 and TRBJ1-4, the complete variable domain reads GAGVSQSPSNKVTEKGKDVELRCDPISGHTALYWYRQSLGQGLEFLIYFQGNSAPDKSGLPSDRFSAERTGGSVSTLTIQRTQQEDSAVYLCASSLAGAGFEKLFFGSGTQLSVL.

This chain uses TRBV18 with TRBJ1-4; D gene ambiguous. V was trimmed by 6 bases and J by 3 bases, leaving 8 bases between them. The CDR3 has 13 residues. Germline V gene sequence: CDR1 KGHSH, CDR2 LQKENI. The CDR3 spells CASSPSSNEKLFF. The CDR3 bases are TGTGCCAGCTCTCCTAGTTCTAATGAAAAACTGTTTTTT.